The entry below describes one TCR beta chain. Its antigen is not identified. The data derive from a study of CD8+ T cells in alopecia areata. Researchers took lesional scalp punch biopsies and peripheral blood from people who were alopecia areata patients. J was trimmed by 2 bases and V by 5 bases; bases with no gene match: 5. The CDR3 spans 14 residues. From germline, CDR1 is SNHLY and CDR2 FYNNEI. Study-wide findings and caveats: Compared with normal scalp, lesional scalp had higher clonality and more expanded CD8+ clones.

In each case, RNA was isolated and then reverse transcribed into cDNA as the sequencing template. Only in-frame clones appear in the TCRdb table, and some are missing; sequencing was by immunoSEQ multiplex PCR. The table records 150,000 to 200,000 clones, just under 60% of them present only once. Material: CD4+ T cells sorted from blood, obtained at week 0. The sequence derives from a human donor with alopecia areata. This chain joins TRBV2 and TRBJ2-5; TRBD2 matches 7 bases. The CDR3 DNA reads TGTGCCAGCAGTAGGCTAGCGGCACAAGAGACCCAGTACTTC. Protein product: CASSRLAAQETQYF.